Below are 5 T cell receptor beta chains sequenced from a single sample in a study of cytomegalovirus exposure and HLA in healthy donors. Amplification used 60 Vbeta primers and 13 Jbeta primers. This table comes from immunoSEQ multiplex PCR, and its TCRdb copy is limited to in-frame clones, with some not included. The sample data list around 75,000 clones. The sample consisted of PBMCs. These receptors were taken from a man aged 50 to 60 in good health and CMV-seropositive.

The chain recombines TRBV19 with TRBJ1-2; 9 nucleotides line up with TRBD1. Germline V gene data show CDR1 as LNHDA and CDR2 as SQIVND (reference sequence). The CDR3 extends over 17 amino acids. V lost 4 bases, J lost 4 bases, and 13 bases stayed unmatched. CDR3 amino acids: CASSSGTGTTKSYGYTF. The CDR3 nucleotides read TGTGCCAGTAGTAGCGGGACAGGGACCACCAAATCCTATGGCTACACCTTC.

The chain links TRBV28 to TRBJ1-5; D gene ambiguous. V was pared by 2 bases and J by 0 bases, with 8 bases between. The germline CDR1 and CDR2 sequences are MDHEN and SYDVKM. This CDR3 is 15 amino acids long. The CDR3 DNA reads TGTGCCAGCAGTTTAGGGCTGCATAGCAATCAGCCCCAGCATTTT. As protein: CASSLGLHSNQPQHF.

The rearrangement uses TRBV9 and TRBJ2-2; D possibly corresponds to TRBD1 (7 bases). Deletions cut 4 bases from V and 0 bases from J, with 19 bases between. The CDR3 runs 18 residues. Germline CDR1 is SGDLS and CDR2 is YYNGEE. The CDR3 DNA reads as TGTGCCAGCAGCCCCCAGGGGGGAGCGGGTGCGAACACCGGGGAGCTGTTTTTT. The encoded protein is CASSPQGGAGANTGELFF.

The genes are TRBV28 and TRBJ2-4, with a tentative D call TRBD1 (6 bases). This CDR3 is built from 15 residues. Trimming removed 4 bases at V and 5 bases at J, with 15 bases between. Germline V gene data show CDR1 as MDHEN and CDR2 as SYDVKM. CDR3 bases: TGTGCCAGCAGTTCACCTGCAGGGGTCCAAAACATTCAGTACTTC. This encodes CASSSPAGVQNIQYF.

The chain couples TRBV6-6 to TRBJ2-7; TRBD2 matches 7 bases. The V segment lost 4 bases and the J segment 3 bases; nucleotides outside the gene matches: 12. This CDR3 contains 16 residues. Germline-derived CDR1 and CDR2 are MNHNY and SVGAGI (reference sequence). The CDR3 reads CASSFGAGDPIYEQYF. For the CDR3, the DNA is TGTGCCAGCAGTTTTGGGGCGGGAGACCCAATCTACGAGCAGTACTTC.